Given below is one TCR beta chain in context. Its antigen is not known. This sample is drawn from a study of cytomegalovirus exposure and HLA in healthy donors. V was clipped by 10 bases and J by 0 bases, with 13 bases between them. This CDR3 is 13 amino acids long. CDR1 and CDR2 (germline): SGHTS, YDEGEE. The study's findings and limits: In a later analysis, TCR beta V- and J-gene trimming showed a link to a missense DCLRE1C variant. Diagnosis of cytomegalovirus status made by the classifier reportedly showed high specificity and sensitivity. Within the data, a cluster of highly shared sequence variants was likely a sequencing artifact.

Both 60 Vbeta primers and 13 Jbeta primers went into the PCR. Profiling relied on immunoSEQ multiplex PCR, and the TCRdb table lists in-frame clones only, not all of them. The data hold more than 150,000 clones, with roughly 80% observed a single time. The sequence derives from a man in his forties or fifties in good health and CMV-seropositive. The sequenced sample consisted of PBMCs. The chain carries TRBV5-8 and TRBJ1-2; perhaps TRBD1 as D (6 bases). The DNA of the CDR3 is TGTGCCGATGGGCAGGGGTCTAACTATGGCTACACCTTC. Amino acid sequence: CADGQGSNYGYTF.